The 27 T cell receptor beta chains reported below all come from one sample, sequenced in a study of blood T cell repertoires in COVID-19. Clones were read by immunoSEQ multiplex PCR, and TCRdb kept only the in-frame ones, dropping some. The sample has roughly 130,000 clones, around 79% seen once. The sequenced material came from peripheral blood. The source of these receptors is a man between 60 and 75 years old with acute or convalescent COVID-19.

This clone was seen just once. J is TRBJ1-1 and V is TRBV28; perhaps TRBD1 as D (6 bases). Between the trimmed V and J ends, which lost 5 bases and 5 bases, there was a span of 18 bases. CDR1 and CDR2 from the germline V gene are MDHEN and SYDVKM. The CDR3 has 15 residues. CDR3 sequence: CASSPGPVRGTEAFF. The CDR3 DNA sequence: TGTGCCAGCAGTCCGGGACCGGTCAGGGGAACTGAAGCTTTCTTT.

This chain joins TRBV5-1 and TRBJ1-5; maybe TRBD1 (6 bases). V was shortened by 4 bases and J by 6 bases, with 14 bases between the two germline ends. The V gene's germline CDR1 is SGHRS and CDR2 YFSETQ. The CDR3 has 14 amino acids. The CDR3 spells CASSEGSRGQPQHF. The CDR3 DNA reads as TGCGCCAGCAGCGAGGGGAGCAGGGGTCAGCCCCAGCATTTT.

This clone was counted a single time. V and J are TRBV6-5 and TRBJ2-7; no reliable D call. CDR1 and CDR2 from the germline V gene are MNHEY and SVGAGI. The V end was cut by 0 bases, the J end by 3 bases, with 9 bases between. This CDR3 has 14 amino acids. CDR3 DNA sequence: TGTGCCAGCAGTTACTCAAGTAGAAACTACGAGCAGTACTTC. Translated, it gives CASSYSSRNYEQYF.

The rearrangement joins TRBV7-9 to TRBJ2-1; 10 bases map to TRBD2. The CDR3 loop spans 16 amino acids. Germline V gene data show CDR1 as SEHNR and CDR2 as FQNEAQ (reference sequence). V gave up 9 bases and J gave up 7 bases; unmatched junction bases: 15. The CDR3 DNA reads TGTGCCAGTACCCTCGAAGCGGGAGGGCCGGGAAATGAGCAGTTCTTC. Its translation: CASTLEAGGPGNEQFF.

V gene TRBV25-1 combines with J gene TRBJ2-2; 10 bases align to TRBD2. This CDR3 is built from 16 residues. V dropped 5 bases and J dropped 1; count of bases not matched to a gene: 4. From germline, CDR1 is MGHDK and CDR2 SYGVNS. DNA for the CDR3: TGTGCCAGCAGTAAACGGACTAGCGGGAACACCGGGGAGCTGTTTTTT. Its protein product is CASSKRTSGNTGELFF.

This rearrangement joins TRBV24-1 to TRBJ2-1; weak D call: TRBD2 (5 bases). Germline assignment: CDR1 KGHDR and CDR2 SFDVKD. The V end was cut by 4 bases, the J end by 7 bases, with 19 bases between. This CDR3 is built from 16 residues. The CDR3 loop is CATSDPPSGVVNEQFF. As DNA, the CDR3 is TGTGCCACCAGTGACCCCCCCTCCGGGGTGGTAAATGAGCAGTTCTTC.

The chain is built from TRBV9 and TRBJ2-5; the D gene is possibly TRBD1 (5 bases). The V gene's germline CDR1 is SGDLS and CDR2 YYNGEE. Trimming left V 3 bases short and J 1 base short, with 7 bases between. The CDR3 has 13 residues. CDR3 residues: CASSAQGQETQYF. The CDR3 DNA follows: TGTGCCAGCAGCGCCCAGGGCCAAGAGACCCAGTACTTC.

The V gene is TRBV6-5, the J gene TRBJ2-1, with TRBD2 matching 8 bases. V was clipped by 8 bases and J by 6 bases; unmatched bases: 6. CDR1 is MNHEY and CDR2 is SVGAGI in the germline V gene. The CDR3 extends over 13 amino acids. CDR3 region: CASAREGFNEQFF. Written as DNA, the CDR3 is TGTGCCAGCGCCCGGGAGGGCTTCAATGAGCAGTTCTTC.

The chain couples TRBV7-9 to TRBJ1-2; no clear D gene. Germline V CDR1 and CDR2: SEHNR, FQNEAQ (reference sequence). The V gene lost 5 bases and the J gene lost 2 bases, with 9 bases spanning the gap. The CDR3 runs to 13 residues. CDR3 sequence: CASSLGENYGYTF. Written as DNA, the CDR3 is TGTGCCAGCAGCCTCGGGGAGAACTATGGCTACACCTTC.

V is TRBV6-2 or TRBV6-3 and J is TRBJ1-5, with a tentative D call TRBD1 (6 bases). In germline, CDR1 is MNHEY, CDR2 SVGEGT. Trimming pared 4 bases from V and 4 bases from J, leaving 14 bases between. The CDR3 sequence is 15 residues long. The CDR3 region has the DNA TGTGCCAGCAGTTCGACAGGCCCGAGGAATCAGCCCCAGCATTTT. The encoded protein is CASSSTGPRNQPQHF.

This clone has a handful of counts. At one end the junction does not follow the germline gene, possibly because of a read error. The rearrangement uses TRBV5-4 and TRBJ2-2; 10 nucleotides line up with TRBD2. The CDR3 is made up of 17 amino acids. Looked up from germline, CDR1 is SGHNT and CDR2 is YYREEE (reference sequence). CDR3 region: CASSLGGIAGGTGELFF. CDR3 DNA: TGTGCCAGCAGTTTGGGGGGGATAGCGGGAGGAACCGGGGAGCTGTTTTTT.

The V and J genes are TRBV19 and TRBJ1-2, with 8 bases that match TRBD1. Germline-derived CDR1 and CDR2 are LNHDA and SQIVND (reference sequence). The V and J ends lost 4 bases and 4 bases, in that order; junction bases with no gene match: 5. This CDR3 is 14 amino acids long. CDR3 loop: CASSTGQGGYGYTF. The CDR3 coding sequence is TGTGCCAGTAGTACAGGACAGGGCGGCTATGGCTACACCTTC.

The genes are TRBV4-3 and TRBJ2-3; D not certain. CDR1 is LGHNA and CDR2 is YSLEER in the germline V gene. The CDR3 contains 15 residues. Trimming shortened V by 0 bases and J by 1 base, and 8 bases separated the two germline ends. CDR3: CASSQDPVGTDTQYF. As DNA, the CDR3 is TGCGCCAGCAGCCAAGATCCGGTAGGCACAGATACGCAGTATTTT.

This chain joins TRBV4-1 and TRBJ1-1, with 9 bases fitting TRBD1. Trimming removed 4 bases from V and 10 bases from J; junction bases left unmatched: 4. The CDR3 is 12 amino acids. Germline lookup yields CDR1 MGHRA and CDR2 YSYEKL. The DNA of the CDR3 is TGCGCCAGCAGCCCTCCGGGACAGGGAGCTTTCTTT. It specifies CASSPPGQGAFF.

The V and J genes are TRBV25-1 and TRBJ1-2; no clear D gene. The CDR3 spans 12 residues. In germline, CDR1 is MGHDK, CDR2 SYGVNS. The V gene lost 2 bases and the J gene lost 3 bases, with 4 bases spanning the gap. The CDR3 sequence is CASSETDYGYTF. The CDR3 nucleotides are TGTGCCAGCAGTGAAACAGACTATGGCTACACCTTC.

The J gene is TRBJ1-2, the V gene TRBV10-3; 8 nucleotides align to TRBD1. The length of the CDR3 is 16 residues. V shed 3 bases and J 3 bases; nucleotides not matched to a gene: 9. The germline V gene has CDR1 ENHRY and CDR2 SYGVKD. The CDR3, as DNA: TGTGCCATCAGTGAACTTTTGACAGGGGCTGACTATGGCTACACCTTC. Protein: CAISELLTGADYGYTF.

CDR3 sequence reads: CASSQDAGVGKNIQYF. CDR3 coding DNA: TGCGCCAGCAGCCAAGACGCAGGGGTGGGGAAAAACATTCAGTACTTC. The gene calls are TRBV4-3 and TRBJ2-4, with a weak D call TRBD1 (6 bases). CDR1 LGHNA and CDR2 YSLEER come from the germline V gene. This CDR3 region has 16 residues. Deletions cut 0 bases from V and 4 bases from J, with 13 bases between.

This sequence joins TRBV5-1 and TRBJ1-3; D is uncertain. The CDR3 is 14 residues long. Germline-derived CDR1 and CDR2 are SGHRS and YFSETQ. V gave up 5 bases and J gave up 2 bases, with 11 bases separating them. The DNA for the CDR3 is TGCGCCAGCAGTTCTCGGGGAGCTGGAAACACCATATATTTT. Its translation is CASSSRGAGNTIYF.

Details on this clone: Other DNA sequences of this sample code for an identical CDR3. This rearrangement joins TRBV7-2 to TRBJ1-1; D unclear. Germline V gives CDR1 SGHTA, CDR2 FQGNSA. V was trimmed by 1 base and J by 0 bases, leaving 6 bases between them. The CDR3 runs 14 residues. CDR3 in DNA: TGTGCCAGCAGCTTAGGAGGATTGAACACTGAAGCTTTCTTT. It codes for CASSLGGLNTEAFF.

On this clone itself: Other DNA sequences in this specimen translate into the identical CDR3. This chain links TRBV4-3 with TRBJ2-6; D is possibly TRBD1 (6 bases). CDR1 is LGHNA, CDR2 YSLEER, per germline. V was clipped by 0 bases and J by 1 base, with 7 bases between them. This CDR3 has 16 residues. CDR3 nucleotide sequence: TGCGCCAGCAGCCAAGACAGGGGTTCTGGGGCCAACGTCCTGACTTTC. It is translated as CASSQDRGSGANVLTF.

This chain uses TRBV7-2 with TRBJ2-1; 12 bases match TRBD2. The V and J ends lost 0 bases and 2 bases, in that order; junction bases with no gene match: 17. CDR3 length: 22 residues. Germline V lookup: CDR1 SGHTA, CDR2 FQGNSA. The CDR3 reads CASSLASAWVTSGRGTYNEQFF. The CDR3 nucleotides read TGTGCCAGCAGCTTAGCGAGTGCGTGGGTGACTAGCGGGAGAGGAACCTACAATGAGCAGTTCTTC.

The genes are TRBV7-2 and TRBJ1-3; no definite D call. The germline V gene has CDR1 SGHTA and CDR2 FQGNSA. The V end was cut by 5 bases, the J end by 0 bases, with 14 bases between. The CDR3 extends over 16 amino acids. CDR3 sequence: CASSLFPGNSGNTIYF. The CDR3 DNA follows: TGTGCCAGCAGCCTATTCCCGGGGAACTCTGGAAACACCATATATTTT. The whole variable domain, remainder taken from reference TRBV7-2 and TRBJ1-3, is GAGVSQSPSNKVTEKGKDVELRCDPISGHTALYWYRQSLGQGLEFLIYFQGNSAPDKSGLPSDRFSAERTGGSVSTLTIQRTQQEDSAVYLCASSLFPGNSGNTIYFGEGSWLTVV.

V is TRBV19 and J is TRBJ2-2; 9 nucleotides align to TRBD2. The ends lost 1 base at V and 2 bases at J; junction bases unmatched: 2. Germline CDR1 reads LNHDA; CDR2 reads SQIVND (reference sequence). The CDR3 is 16 amino acids. The CDR3 protein is CASSIGSGGNTGELFF. Written as DNA, the CDR3 is TGTGCCAGTAGTATAGGTAGCGGGGGAAACACCGGGGAGCTGTTTTTT.

The CDR3 nucleotides are TGTGCCAGCAGTTTCGGACGGGATTATGGCTACACCTTC. Translation gives CASSFGRDYGYTF. The chain recombines TRBV27 with TRBJ1-2, with no clear D. Between the trimmed V and J ends, which lost 3 bases and 5 bases, there was a span of 10 bases. Germline CDR1 is MNHEY and CDR2 is SMNVEV (reference sequence). CDR3 length: 13 amino acids.

There are a few counts of this clone. Additional DNA sequences in this sample encode the identical CDR3. The chain employs TRBV5-1 and TRBJ2-3; 13 nucleotides match TRBD2. J lost 3 bases, V lost 0 bases, and 1 base had no gene match. Germline assignment: CDR1 SGHRS and CDR2 YFSETQ. This CDR3 is built from 16 residues. CDR3 bases: TGCGCCAGCAGCTTGGGACTAGCGGGAGGAACAGATACGCAGTATTTT. It codes for CASSLGLAGGTDTQYF.

The chain couples TRBV5-4 to TRBJ1-4; D possibly corresponds to TRBD1 (6 bases). The CDR3 is 13 amino acids. CDR1 and CDR2 from the germline V gene are SGHNT and YYREEE (reference sequence). V gave up 0 bases and J gave up 7 bases, with 7 bases separating them. The CDR3 sequence: CASSLGQAEKLFF. In DNA, the CDR3 is TGTGCCAGCAGCTTGGGACAGGCTGAAAAACTGTTTTTT.

The rearrangement joins TRBV29-1 to TRBJ1-4, with TRBD1 as a possible D gene (5 bases). The length of the CDR3 is 13 residues. Germline CDR1 reads SQVTM; CDR2 reads ANQGSEA. V was pared by 4 bases and J by 7 bases, with 13 bases between. This CDR3 is CSVASLGGEKLFF. The CDR3 region has the DNA TGCAGCGTTGCCTCCTTGGGGGGTGAAAAACTGTTTTTT.